The 2 T cell receptor beta chains in this list originate from one sample, sequenced in a study of blood T cells in healthy people across ages. A second PCR, run for roughly 7 to 12 cycles, used a sample-barcoded 5' primer plus a J-beta primer mix. A single record per CDR3 protein comes from TCRdb applying MiXCR to the 5' RACE reads. The sample has 700,000 to 950,000 distinct CDR3 sequences; roughly two fifths are singletons. The sequenced sample was blood. The receptors originated from an older woman in good health.

The J gene is TRBJ2-5, the V gene TRBV6-5; possible D gene TRBD1, 5 bases. Trimming left V 6 bases short and J 11 bases short, with 22 bases between. Germline V gene lookup returns CDR1 MNHEY and CDR2 SVGAGI. The CDR3 contains 14 residues. CDR3 amino acids: CASSPRAVDNEQYF. The CDR3 bases are TGTGCCAGCAGCCCCAGGGCGGTTGACAATGAGCAGTACTTC.

The sample holds one count of this clonotype. Just one base apart from a much larger clone, this may be a read error. The chain couples TRBV10-3 to TRBJ1-4; D gene ambiguous. This CDR3 has 13 amino acids. Germline loops: CDR1 ENHRY, CDR2 SYGVKD. Trimming left V 10 bases short and J 7 bases short, with 16 bases between. This CDR3 is CATTGGMGEKLFF. For the CDR3, the DNA is TGTGCCACGACCGGAGGGATGGGTGAAAAACTGTTTTTT.